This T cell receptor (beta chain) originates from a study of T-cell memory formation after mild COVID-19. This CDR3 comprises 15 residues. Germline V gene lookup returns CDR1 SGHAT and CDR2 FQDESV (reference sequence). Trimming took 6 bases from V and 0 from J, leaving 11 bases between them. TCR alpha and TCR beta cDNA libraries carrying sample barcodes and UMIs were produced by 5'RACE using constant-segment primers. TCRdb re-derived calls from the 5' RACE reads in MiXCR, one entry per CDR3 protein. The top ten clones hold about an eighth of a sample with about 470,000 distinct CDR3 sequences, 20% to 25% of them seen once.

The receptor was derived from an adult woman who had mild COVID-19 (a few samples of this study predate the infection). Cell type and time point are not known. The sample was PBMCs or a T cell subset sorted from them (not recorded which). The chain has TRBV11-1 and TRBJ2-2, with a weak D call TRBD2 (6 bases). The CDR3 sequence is CASRFLASNTGELFF. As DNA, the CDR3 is TGTGCCAGCAGGTTCCTAGCGTCGAACACCGGGGAGCTGTTTTTT.